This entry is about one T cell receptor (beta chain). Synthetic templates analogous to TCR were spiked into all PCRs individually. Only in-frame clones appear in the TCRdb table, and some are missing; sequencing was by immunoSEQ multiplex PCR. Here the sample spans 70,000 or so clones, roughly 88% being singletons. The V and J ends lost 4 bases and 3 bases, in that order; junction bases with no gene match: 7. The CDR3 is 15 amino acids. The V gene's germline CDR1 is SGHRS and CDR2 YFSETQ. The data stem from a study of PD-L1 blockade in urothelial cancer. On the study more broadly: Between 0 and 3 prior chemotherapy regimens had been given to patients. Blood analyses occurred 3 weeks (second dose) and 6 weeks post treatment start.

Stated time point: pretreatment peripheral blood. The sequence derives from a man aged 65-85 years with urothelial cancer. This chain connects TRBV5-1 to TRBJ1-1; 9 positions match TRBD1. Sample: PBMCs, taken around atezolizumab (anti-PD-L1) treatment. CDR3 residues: CASSKGQGIDTEAFF. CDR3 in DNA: TGCGCCAGCAGCAAGGGACAGGGAATAGACACTGAAGCTTTCTTT.